The 25 T cell receptor beta chains listed next were all sequenced from one sample in a study of beta chain features in type 1 diabetes. Investigators reverse transcribed all isolated RNA, so they sequenced expressed TCRB transcripts. TCRdb's copy holds only in-frame clones and misses some; the assay was immunoSEQ multiplex PCR. The sample lists under 900,000 clones; around a sixth were seen once. Sequencing used naive CD4+ T cells from blood. These receptors all come from a woman aged 18-30 years in good health.

This clone has only a few counts. V is TRBV15 and J is TRBJ2-7, with 8 bases lining up with TRBD1. V lost 3 bases and J lost 6; bases outside the gene matches: 13. The germline V gene encodes CDR1 LNHNV and CDR2 YYDKDF (reference sequence). CDR3 size: 16 residues. The CDR3 loop reads CATSRGKSGGLFEQYF. CDR3 sequence (DNA): TGTGCCACCAGCAGGGGGAAATCAGGGGGCCTGTTCGAGCAGTACTTC.

The chain employs TRBV5-4 and TRBJ2-1, with D hard to call. This CDR3 spans 12 amino acids. The germline V gene encodes CDR1 SGHNT and CDR2 YYREEE (reference sequence). With 4 bases removed from V and 4 bases from J, the gap between germline ends came to 6 bases. CDR3 in DNA: TGTGCCAGCAGCCAACCTTACAATGAGCAGTTCTTC. It is translated as CASSQPYNEQFF.

CDR3 in amino acids: CASSARGQGTGELFF. The DNA for the CDR3 is TGTGCCAGCAGTGCCAGGGGGCAGGGGACCGGGGAGCTGTTTTTT. V and J are TRBV27 and TRBJ2-2; TRBD1 aligns across 8 bases. The trim removed 5 bases at V and 5 bases at J, leaving 7 bases unmatched. This CDR3 contains 15 residues. In germline, CDR1 is MNHEY, CDR2 SMNVEV (reference sequence).

The chain is built from TRBV5-1 and TRBJ1-1; D unresolved. CDR3 length equals 12 residues. V gave up 0 bases and J gave up 12 bases, with 12 bases separating them. Germline CDR1 reads SGHRS; CDR2 reads YFSETQ. The CDR3 region is CASSLGAAETFF. The CDR3, as DNA: TGCGCCAGCAGCTTGGGTGCAGCCGAAACTTTCTTT.

J is TRBJ2-2 and V is TRBV10-3; a weak D match, TRBD1 (5 bases). This CDR3 region has 13 residues. V lost 6 bases and J 7 bases, leaving 12 bases between the germline ends. Germline V lookup: CDR1 ENHRY, CDR2 SYGVKD. The CDR3 reads CAIRKEQGGELFF. In DNA, the CDR3 is TGTGCCATCAGGAAGGAGCAGGGCGGGGAGCTGTTTTTT.

This clone was observed a handful of times. V usage is TRBV9 and J usage is TRBJ2-3; 7 nucleotides match TRBD2. This CDR3 has 15 amino acids. Germline CDR1 and CDR2: SGDLS and YYNGEE. V dropped 0 bases and J dropped 1; count of bases not matched to a gene: 2. CDR3 DNA: TGTGCCAGCAGCGTAGACCGGGAGGGCACAGATACGCAGTATTTT. Protein sequence: CASSVDREGTDTQYF.

The V call is TRBV27, the J call TRBJ1-5, with TRBD1 identical over 9 bases. The CDR3 has 14 residues. Germline loops: CDR1 MNHEY, CDR2 SMNVEV (reference sequence). V gave up 6 bases and J gave up 5 bases; unmatched junction bases: 5. CDR3 amino acids: CASSLQGAHQPQHF. The CDR3 DNA sequence: TGTGCCAGCAGCCTACAGGGGGCGCATCAGCCCCAGCATTTT.

The rearrangement uses TRBV7-2 and TRBJ2-2; D is ambiguous. The germline gives CDR1 SGHTA, CDR2 FQGNSA. Trimming removed 1 base from V and 3 bases from J, with 6 bases in between. CDR3 length: 14 residues. The CDR3 bases are TGTGCCAGCAGCTTAGTGTCGGACACCGGGGAGCTGTTTTTT. Protein: CASSLVSDTGELFF.

The genes are TRBV5-5 and TRBJ2-7; the D gene is possibly TRBD2 (5 bases). The CDR3 spans 12 residues. Germline CDR1 is SGHKS and CDR2 is YYEKEE (reference sequence). V lost 2 bases and J 3 bases, leaving 6 bases between the germline ends. CDR3 sequence: CASSLEGYEQYF. CDR3 sequence (DNA): TGTGCCAGCAGCTTAGAGGGCTACGAGCAGTACTTC.

The V call is TRBV18, the J call TRBJ1-4; the D gene is possibly TRBD1 (5 bases). CDR1 KGHSH and CDR2 LQKENI come from the germline V gene. The CDR3 consists of 15 residues. V was clipped by 2 bases and J by 8 bases, with 15 bases between them. CDR3 in amino acids: CASSPDRDAPEKLFF. CDR3 sequence (DNA): TGTGCCAGCTCACCAGACCGGGACGCACCGGAAAAACTGTTTTTT.

The J gene is TRBJ2-3, the V gene TRBV10-3; the match to TRBD2 covers 9 bases. This CDR3 has 16 amino acids. V shed 4 bases, J shed 4 bases, and the junction held 9 bases outside the gene matches. Germline V gene lookup returns CDR1 ENHRY and CDR2 SYGVKD. CDR3 residues: CAISGSAGGPSDTQYF. In DNA form, the CDR3 reads TGTGCCATCAGTGGCTCGGCGGGAGGGCCATCAGATACGCAGTATTTT.

The V call is TRBV27, the J call TRBJ1-4; D remains ambiguous. Looked up from germline, CDR1 is MNHEY and CDR2 is SMNVEV (reference sequence). Trimming stripped 6 bases from V and 0 bases from J, with 11 bases between. This CDR3 has 15 amino acids. DNA of the CDR3: TGTGCCAGCAGGGGAAGAGGTGCAACTAATGAAAAACTGTTTTTT. Protein product: CASRGRGATNEKLFF.

This sequence joins TRBV5-8 and TRBJ2-1; D unclear. Trimming left V 0 bases short and J 9 bases short, with 4 bases between. The CDR3 loop spans 11 amino acids. Germline assignment: CDR1 SGHTS and CDR2 YDEGEE. CDR3 nucleotide sequence: TGTGCCAGCAGCTTGGTGGGTGAGCAGTTCTTC. Its translation: CASSLVGEQFF.

This clone was seen a handful of times. V is TRBV18 and J is TRBJ1-1; tentatively, D is TRBD1 (5 bases). The CDR3 consists of 14 residues. Germline values: CDR1 KGHSH, CDR2 LQKENI. The ends were cut back, 5 bases at V and 1 base at J, with 11 bases in the middle. CDR3 sequence (DNA): TGTGCCAGCTCAGAGCAGGGCCGGAACACTGAAGCTTTCTTT. This sequence encodes CASSEQGRNTEAFF. Combining the CDR3 with reference TRBV18 and TRBJ1-1 gives the whole variable domain NAGVMQNPRHLVRRRGQEARLRCSPMKGHSHVYWYRQLPEEGLKFMVYLQKENIIDESGMPKERFSAEFPKEGPSILRIQQVVRGDSAAYFCASSEQGRNTEAFFGQGTRLTVV.

The chain carries TRBV5-1 and TRBJ2-1; possibly TRBD1 for D (5 bases). Germline V gene lookup returns CDR1 SGHRS and CDR2 YFSETQ. The ends were cut back, 4 bases at V and 12 bases at J, with 23 bases in the middle. The CDR3 has 15 residues. CDR3 residues: CASSLQDPGVSGQFF. CDR3 in DNA: TGCGCCAGCAGCCTACAGGACCCAGGCGTTTCGGGGCAGTTCTTC.

This clone was recorded a few times. This sequence joins TRBV6-6 and TRBJ1-5, with D uncertain. CDR3 length: 12 residues. The germline V gene has CDR1 MNHNY and CDR2 SVGAGI (reference sequence). V was clipped by 3 bases and J by 5 bases, with 5 bases between them. The CDR3 region is CASSYQDQPQHF. Here the CDR3 DNA reads TGTGCCAGCAGTTATCAGGATCAGCCCCAGCATTTT.

The chain carries TRBV7-2 and TRBJ2-1; D gene unclear. This CDR3 is 11 amino acids long. Trimming shortened V by 2 bases and J by 8 bases, and 4 bases separated the two germline ends. Germline V gene data show CDR1 as SGHTA and CDR2 as FQGNSA. This chain's CDR3 is CASSLSDEQFF. CDR3 nucleotides: TGTGCCAGCAGCTTATCGGATGAGCAGTTCTTC. Full variable domain (outside the CDR3, taken from reference TRBV7-2 and TRBJ2-1): GAGVSQSPSNKVTEKGKDVELRCDPISGHTALYWYRQSLGQGLEFLIYFQGNSAPDKSGLPSDRFSAERTGGSVSTLTIQRTQQEDSAVYLCASSLSDEQFFGPGTRLTVL.

V and J are TRBV7-9 and TRBJ1-1; 11 nucleotides agree with TRBD1. J was trimmed by 3 bases and V by 3 bases; bases with no gene match: 12. The CDR3 spans 18 residues. From germline, CDR1 is SEHNR and CDR2 FQNEAQ (reference sequence). CDR3: CASSFPNRPGQGDTEAFF. In DNA, the CDR3 is TGTGCCAGCAGCTTCCCCAACCGGCCGGGACAGGGGGACACTGAAGCTTTCTTT.

This clone was counted a few times. V usage is TRBV11-2 and J usage is TRBJ2-1; unclear D gene. CDR3 length equals 15 residues. Germline CDR1 and CDR2: SGHAT and FQNNGV. V lost 7 bases and J lost 1, with 14 bases in between. Written as DNA, the CDR3 is TGTGCCAGCACCTTCAACCGGATGTCCTACAATGAGCAGTTCTTC. Residues: CASTFNRMSYNEQFF.

The V gene is TRBV18, the J gene TRBJ2-1; TRBD2 matches 11 bases. CDR1 and CDR2 from the germline V gene are KGHSH and LQKENI. The trim removed 4 bases at V and 6 bases at J, leaving 8 bases unmatched. CDR3 length: 16 amino acids. The CDR3 spells CASSLLAGTSGNEQFF. In DNA form, the CDR3 reads TGTGCCAGCTCACTACTCGCCGGGACTAGCGGCAATGAGCAGTTCTTC. Together with reference TRBV18 and TRBJ2-1, the CDR3 gives the full variable domain: NAGVMQNPRHLVRRRGQEARLRCSPMKGHSHVYWYRQLPEEGLKFMVYLQKENIIDESGMPKERFSAEFPKEGPSILRIQQVVRGDSAAYFCASSLLAGTSGNEQFFGPGTRLTVL.

The chain joins TRBV29-1 to TRBJ2-7, with D perhaps given as TRBD1 or TRBD2 (6 bases each). CDR3 size: 14 residues. Germline CDR1 reads SQVTM; CDR2 reads ANQGSEA. Trimming pared 4 bases from V and 3 bases from J, leaving 16 bases between. CDR3 sequence: CSVGGGNNFYEQYF. The CDR3 nucleotides read TGCAGCGTTGGAGGGGGGAACAACTTCTACGAGCAGTACTTC.

V and J are TRBV6-4 and TRBJ1-2; D gene unclear. Per the germline V gene, CDR1 is MRHNA and CDR2 is SNTAGT. The CDR3 length is 12 residues. Trimming removed 2 bases from V and 10 bases from J, with 11 bases in between. This CDR3 reads CASSDEDGSYTF. The DNA of the CDR3 is TGTGCCAGCAGTGACGAGGATGGGTCCTACACCTTC.

The chain recombines TRBV7-8 with TRBJ1-2; 9 nucleotides align to TRBD1. V lost 1 base to trimming and J lost 4 bases; unmatched junction nucleotides: 7. The germline V gene has CDR1 SGHVS and CDR2 FQNEAQ. The CDR3 covers 16 residues. CDR3 in amino acids: CASSLGGTGRGYGYTF. The CDR3 bases are TGTGCCAGCAGCTTAGGGGGGACAGGGCGAGGCTATGGCTACACCTTC.

V and J are TRBV18 and TRBJ2-2; 8 bases fit TRBD1. This CDR3 is built from 15 residues. The trim removed 4 bases at V and 3 bases at J, leaving 4 bases unmatched. The germline V gene has CDR1 KGHSH and CDR2 LQKENI. CDR3 nucleotides: TGTGCCAGCTCACAGATGACAGGGGACACCGGGGAGCTGTTTTTT. It is translated as CASSQMTGDTGELFF.

In its sample, this clone was seen a few times. The chain has TRBV7-6 and TRBJ2-7; D could derive from TRBD1 or TRBD2 (5 bases each). Germline V gene sequence: CDR1 SGHVS, CDR2 FNYEAQ. This CDR3 is built from 15 residues. The V gene lost 4 bases and the J gene lost 6 bases, with 19 bases spanning the gap. The DNA for the CDR3 is TGTGCCAGCAGCTCTAACGCCGGGACCTTGGGCGAGCAGTACTTC. Amino acid sequence: CASSSNAGTLGEQYF.